A selection of T cell receptor beta chains follows, all from one sample in a study of T cells after yellow fever vaccination. TCRdb recomputed calls from the 5' RACE reads with MiXCR, one row per CDR3 protein. Here the sample spans some 340,000 distinct CDR3 sequences, over 4% being singletons. Sequencing used PBMCs, obtained 5 days after the yellow fever booster vaccination. These receptors came from a man younger than 35 who received the YFV17D yellow fever vaccine. Both conserved end residues are part of each CDR3. The D gene is left open where the match is weak. Clone size is stated in some rows and not others, as once, few, many or a class when expanded.

DNA: TGCAGCGCCGAGATGGCGGACCGTACTTCCTACGAGCAGTACTTC
CDR3: CSAEMADRTSYEQYF
size: few
J: TRBJ2-7
D: .
V: TRBV29-1

DNA: TGCGCCAGCAGCTTTGGCGGACCCTATCAGCCCCAGCATTTT
CDR3: CASSFGGPYQPQHF
size: few
J: TRBJ1-5
D: .
V: TRBV5-1

DNA: TGTGCCACCAGCAGAGATGCGTCTCGGATTGCCAATCAGCCCCAGCATTTT
CDR3: CATSRDASRIANQPQHF
size: many
J: TRBJ1-5
D: .
V: TRBV15

DNA: TGTGCCAGCAGCCCGGGACTAGTGAGCACAGATACGCAGTATTTT
CDR3: CASSPGLVSTDTQYF
size: few
J: TRBJ2-3
D: TRBD2
V: TRBV7-3

DNA: TGTGCCAGCAGTTACGGACTAGCGGGGGATTACAATGAGCAGTTCTTC
CDR3: CASSYGLAGDYNEQFF
size: .
J: TRBJ2-1
D: TRBD2
V: TRBV12-3/TRBV12-4

DNA: TGCGCCAGCAGCCTCCGGACAGACCTCACAGATACGCAGTATTTT
CDR3: CASSLRTDLTDTQYF
size: .
J: TRBJ2-3
D: .
V: TRBV5-1

DNA: TGTGCCACCATGTCTGGGGCCAACGTCCTGACTTTC
CDR3: CATMSGANVLTF
size: few
J: TRBJ2-6
D: .
V: TRBV24-1

DNA: TGTGCCACCTCAGAGGGCACGGGGGCCCAAGAGACCCAGTACTTC
CDR3: CATSEGTGAQETQYF
size: few
J: TRBJ2-5
D: .
V: TRBV15

DNA: TGTGCCAGCAGCGTAGTAGGGGTTAGCACAGATACGCAGTATTTT
CDR3: CASSVVGVSTDTQYF
size: .
J: TRBJ2-3
D: .
V: TRBV9

DNA: TGTGCCAGCAGTGACTCGAGTCGAGGGGCCCGGTATTATTTT
CDR3: CASSDSSRGARYYF
size: .
J: TRBJ2-3
D: .
V: TRBV6-4

DNA: TGTGCCAGCAGTCCAGGGGCGGGGAGCTCTGGAAACACCATATATTTT
CDR3: CASSPGAGSSGNTIYF
size: many
J: TRBJ1-3
D: .
V: TRBV6-5

DNA: TGCGCCAGCAGCCAAGGAATGGGGGGCCTATACAATGAGCAGTTCTTC
CDR3: CASSQGMGGLYNEQFF
size: few
J: TRBJ2-1
D: .
V: TRBV4-3

DNA: TGTGCCAGCAGCTTACTCGGGACAGGGGGCCGGGGCTATGGCTACACCTTC
CDR3: CASSLLGTGGRGYGYTF
size: .
J: TRBJ1-2
D: TRBD1
V: TRBV7-8

DNA: TGTGCCAGCAGCCCGTCCGGGAGCTCCTACGAGCAGTACTTC
CDR3: CASSPSGSSYEQYF
size: few
J: TRBJ2-7
D: .
V: TRBV7-9

DNA: TGCGCCAGCAGCTTCAGAACAGGGGAAACCGGGGAGCTGTTTTTT
CDR3: CASSFRTGETGELFF
size: many
J: TRBJ2-2
D: TRBD1
V: TRBV5-1

DNA: TGTGCCAGCAGTTACTCCGGTCGCGCGGGGTCTAACTATGGCTACACCTTC
CDR3: CASSYSGRAGSNYGYTF
size: few
J: TRBJ1-2
D: .
V: TRBV6-5

DNA: TGTGCCAGCAGCTTGTCACCGGCGGACAGGGTCACCGGGGAGCTGTTTTTT
CDR3: CASSLSPADRVTGELFF
size: many
J: TRBJ2-2
D: TRBD1
V: TRBV5-5

DNA: TGTGCCAGCAGCTTAAGGGGTGACGGGGGGACACGATCTTACTTC
CDR3: CASSLRGDGGTRSYF
size: many
J: TRBJ2-4
D: .
V: TRBV7-8

DNA: TGTGCCAGCAGACCATATTGGGGACAGGACCAAGAGACCCAGTACTTC
CDR3: CASRPYWGQDQETQYF
size: many
J: TRBJ2-5
D: TRBD1
V: TRBV27

DNA: TGTGCCAGCAGCTTTCGGATTCCCTATGGCTACACCTTC
CDR3: CASSFRIPYGYTF
size: few
J: TRBJ1-2
D: .
V: TRBV5-6

DNA: TGTGCCAGCAGCTTGGGGCTAGCCAAGCGTGGCGGGGAGCTGTTTTTT
CDR3: CASSLGLAKRGGELFF
size: few
J: TRBJ2-2
D: .
V: TRBV5-4

DNA: TGTGCCAGCACCGACGCATACTATGGCTACACCTTC
CDR3: CASTDAYYGYTF
size: few
J: TRBJ1-2
D: .
V: TRBV6-2/TRBV6-3

DNA: TGTGCCAGCAGTCCCGATGGCAGGGGAAGGAATGAGCAGTTCTTC
CDR3: CASSPDGRGRNEQFF
size: .
J: TRBJ2-1
D: .
V: TRBV6-5

DNA: TGTGCCAGCAGCTTGCAGCCAGCGATGAATGAGCAGTTCTTC
CDR3: CASSLQPAMNEQFF
size: many
J: TRBJ2-1
D: .
V: TRBV7-3

DNA: TGTGCCAGCAGCTTAGCCGGGACGCATGAGCAGTTCTTC
CDR3: CASSLAGTHEQFF
size: .
J: TRBJ2-1
D: .
V: TRBV7-9

DNA: TGTGCCAGCAGGGAAAAAACTAGCGGGCACACCGGGGAGCTGTTTTTT
CDR3: CASREKTSGHTGELFF
size: few
J: TRBJ2-2
D: TRBD2
V: TRBV7-9

DNA: TGTGCTAGCAGCCGATCGTCAGGGGAATGGGTGACCCAGTACTTC
CDR3: CASSRSSGEWVTQYF
size: many
J: TRBJ2-5
D: .
V: TRBV7-7

DNA: TGTGCCAGCAGCACTTCGACAGGGAACACTGAAGCTTTCTTT
CDR3: CASSTSTGNTEAFF
size: many
J: TRBJ1-1
D: .
V: TRBV5-5

DNA: TGCGCCAGCAGCCCGCGAAGCACCGGGACTAGCGGCACAGATACGCAGTATTTT
CDR3: CASSPRSTGTSGTDTQYF
size: .
J: TRBJ2-3
D: TRBD2
V: TRBV5-1

DNA: TGCAGTGCTCCCTGGGCGGGGGGGCCGGCAGATACGCAGTATTTT
CDR3: CSAPWAGGPADTQYF
size: many
J: TRBJ2-3
D: TRBD2
V: TRBV20-1

DNA: TGTGCCAGCAGTAATGAGAATGAGCAGTTCTTC
CDR3: CASSNENEQFF
size: .
J: TRBJ2-1
D: .
V: TRBV6-2/TRBV6-3

DNA: TGCGCCAGCAGCCACCCCAGGACAGGATGGGATGAAGCTTTCTTT
CDR3: CASSHPRTGWDEAFF
size: many
J: TRBJ1-1
D: TRBD1
V: TRBV4-1

DNA: TGTGCCAGCAGTCCAAGCAGTACCGAGCAGTTCTTC
CDR3: CASSPSSTEQFF
size: few
J: TRBJ2-1
D: .
V: TRBV2

DNA: TGTGCCAGCAGCTTTGGGGCGGGGACAGAGACCCAGTACTTC
CDR3: CASSFGAGTETQYF
size: few
J: TRBJ2-5
D: .
V: TRBV7-9

DNA: TGTGCCAGCAGCCCCCTTAAGGGGGGTTACGAGCAGTACTTC
CDR3: CASSPLKGGYEQYF
size: .
J: TRBJ2-7
D: .
V: TRBV12-3/TRBV12-4

DNA: TGCGCCAGCAGCTTGCGGGCAGGCGGGCCCCAGCATTTT
CDR3: CASSLRAGGPQHF
size: many
J: TRBJ1-5
D: .
V: TRBV5-1

DNA: TGTGCCAGCAGTTTATCCCCTCCGTTTAGCGGGGGTCTTTACAATGAGCAGTTCTTC
CDR3: CASSLSPPFSGGLYNEQFF
size: .
J: TRBJ2-1
D: TRBD2
V: TRBV28

DNA: TGTGCCAGCAGCAGGGACGGCCTCAATCAGCCCCAGCATTTT
CDR3: CASSRDGLNQPQHF
size: few
J: TRBJ1-5
D: .
V: TRBV7-2

DNA: TGCAGTGTTCCGGTGGGGGGCGCCGGCACAGATACGCAGTATTTT
CDR3: CSVPVGGAGTDTQYF
size: few
J: TRBJ2-3
D: .
V: TRBV20-1

DNA: TGCGCCAGCAGCCCTTTTGACAGGGCGAACACCGGGGAGCTGTTTTTT
CDR3: CASSPFDRANTGELFF
size: .
J: TRBJ2-2
D: TRBD1
V: TRBV5-1

DNA: TGCAGCGCAGCAGGGGCTGGGGCCAACGTCCTGACTTTC
CDR3: CSAAGAGANVLTF
size: many
J: TRBJ2-6
D: .
V: TRBV29-1

DNA: TGTGCCAGCAGGACAGGGGGGGATTACAATGAGCAGTTCTTC
CDR3: CASRTGGDYNEQFF
size: .
J: TRBJ2-1
D: TRBD1
V: TRBV27

DNA: TGTGCCAGCAGCCTATCGGCGACAGGGACGAGGCAGCCCCAGCATTTT
CDR3: CASSLSATGTRQPQHF
size: .
J: TRBJ1-5
D: TRBD1
V: TRBV11-2

DNA: TGTGCCAGCTCACCACCCCCCGGGACAGCCATGCATGCAACTAATGAAAAACTGTTTTTT
CDR3: CASSPPPGTAMHATNEKLFF
size: few
J: TRBJ1-4
D: TRBD1
V: TRBV18

DNA: TGCGCCAGCAGCCAAGATATCGGACAGGACACTGAAGCTTTCTTT
CDR3: CASSQDIGQDTEAFF
size: .
J: TRBJ1-1
D: TRBD1
V: TRBV4-1

DNA: TGTGCCAGCAGTTACGGGGAGTTGCAGTTCTTC
CDR3: CASSYGELQFF
size: .
J: TRBJ2-1
D: .
V: TRBV6-5

DNA: TGTGCCAGCAGACGGACCTTATACGAGCAGTACTTC
CDR3: CASRRTLYEQYF
size: .
J: TRBJ2-7
D: .
V: TRBV12-3/TRBV12-4

DNA: TGTGCCAGCAGCTTAGGCTCAGCCTTAGGGTTAAACTTC
CDR3: CASSLGSALGLNF
size: .
J: TRBJ2-5
D: .
V: TRBV7-2

DNA: TGCGCCAGCAGCCAAGATCCGGGGGGCGAGCCTGAAGCTTTCTTT
CDR3: CASSQDPGGEPEAFF
size: few
J: TRBJ1-1
D: .
V: TRBV4-3

DNA: TGCGCCAGCAGCCAAGATCTGACGCGTGAGACCCAGTACTTC
CDR3: CASSQDLTRETQYF
size: many
J: TRBJ2-5
D: .
V: TRBV4-3

DNA: TGCGCCAGCAGCTCCTCCGGACAGGGAAAAGAGACCCAGTACTTC
CDR3: CASSSSGQGKETQYF
size: few
J: TRBJ2-5
D: TRBD1
V: TRBV5-1

DNA: TGTGCCAGCTCATTTCAGAGCACCGGGGAGCTGTTTTTT
CDR3: CASSFQSTGELFF
size: .
J: TRBJ2-2
D: .
V: TRBV6-4

DNA: TGCGCCAGCAGCTTCGTTGGCGGACTAGCGGGGACAATACTCAACACCGGGGAGCTGTTTTTT
CDR3: CASSFVGGLAGTILNTGELFF
size: many
J: TRBJ2-2
D: TRBD2
V: TRBV5-1

DNA: TGCAGTGCCCGAAGAGGGGGCGCTCGGGGAACTAATGAAAAACTGTTTTTT
CDR3: CSARRGGARGTNEKLFF
size: many
J: TRBJ1-4
D: TRBD1
V: TRBV20-1